One sample yielded the 27 T cell receptor beta chains listed below, sequenced in a study of siplizumab effects on memory and regulatory T cells. Profiling relied on immunoSEQ multiplex PCR, and the TCRdb table lists in-frame clones only, not all of them. The sample includes about 69,000 clones, over 75% seen only once; the top ten take 1.7%. Sample: Tregs sorted from blood. Source of these receptors: a human donor in good health.

This chain links TRBV6-1 with TRBJ2-2; D is unresolved. The CDR3 is 13 amino acids. V was cut by 8 bases and J by 1 base, with 8 bases left in between. CDR1 is MNHNS and CDR2 is SASEGT in the germline V gene. CDR3 amino acids: CASWRVNTGELFF. CDR3 bases: TGTGCCAGCTGGCGAGTGAACACCGGGGAGCTGTTTTTT.

The V gene is TRBV27, the J gene TRBJ1-3; no firm D call. With 2 bases removed from V and 1 base from J, the gap between germline ends came to 12 bases. The CDR3 loop spans 16 amino acids. Germline CDR1 MNHEY, CDR2 SMNVEV (reference sequence). In DNA, the CDR3 is TGTGCCAGCAGTTTAGGAGGTCCGGGATCTGGAAACACCATATATTTT. Protein product: CASSLGGPGSGNTIYF.

This chain uses TRBV30 with TRBJ1-5, with D hard to call. With 0 bases removed from V and 4 bases from J, the gap between germline ends came to 13 bases. Germline V gene sequence: CDR1 GTSNPN, CDR2 SVGIG (reference sequence). The CDR3 runs to 15 residues. The CDR3 nucleotides are TGTGCCTGGAGTGTACGGTCAGGCGGGAATCAGCCCCAGCATTTT. Its translation: CAWSVRSGGNQPQHF.

This chain connects TRBV30 to TRBJ2-1, with 7 nucleotides matching TRBD2. The length of the CDR3 is 12 residues. V lost 3 bases, J lost 9 bases, and 5 bases stayed unmatched. The germline V gene encodes CDR1 GTSNPN and CDR2 SVGIG (reference sequence). The DNA of the CDR3 is TGTGCCTGGAGAAAACCGGGGGGTGAGCAGTTCTTC. Protein product: CAWRKPGGEQFF. The entire variable domain, with the rest obtained from reference TRBV30 and TRBJ2-1, is as follows: SQTIHQWPATLVQPVGSPLSLECTVEGTSNPNLYWYRQAAGRGLQLLFYSVGIGQISSEVPQNLSASRPQDRQFILSSKKLLLSDSGFYLCAWRKPGGEQFFGPGTRLTVL.

The chain employs TRBV5-1 and TRBJ1-5; 7 bases align to TRBD1. V gave up 0 bases and J gave up 3 bases; unmatched junction bases: 3. CDR3 length: 15 residues. Germline CDR1 reads SGHRS; CDR2 reads YFSETQ. The CDR3, as DNA: TGCGCCAGCAGCTTGGGGGACAGCCCCAATCAGCCCCAGCATTTT. Translating it yields CASSLGDSPNQPQHF.

This chain connects TRBV5-1 to TRBJ2-7; 10 nucleotides agree with TRBD1. Germline V gene lookup returns CDR1 SGHRS and CDR2 YFSETQ. This CDR3 contains 14 residues. Trimming cost V 2 bases and J 7 bases; bases outside gene matches: 6. The CDR3 loop is CASSFDDRGLEQYF. CDR3 DNA sequence: TGCGCCAGCAGCTTTGACGACAGGGGGCTTGAGCAGTACTTC.

In nucleotides, the CDR3 is TGTGCCAGCAGCAGCTGGTCGGGGGAGACCCAGTACTTC. Protein sequence: CASSSWSGETQYF. The J gene is TRBJ2-5, the V gene TRBV9, with D perhaps TRBD2 (5 bases). The CDR3 sequence is 13 residues long. Looked up from germline, CDR1 is SGDLS and CDR2 is YYNGEE. Trimming left V 4 bases short and J 5 bases short, with 12 bases between.

The chain employs TRBV5-1 and TRBJ1-1; 7 nucleotides agree with TRBD1. The germline V gene has CDR1 SGHRS and CDR2 YFSETQ. The V and J ends lost 1 base and 0 bases, in that order; junction bases with no gene match: 6. The CDR3 extends over 16 amino acids. The CDR3 DNA is TGCGCCAGCAGCTTGTGGACAGGTACCATGAACACTGAAGCTTTCTTT. Translation: CASSLWTGTMNTEAFF. Filled out from reference TRBV5-1 and TRBJ1-1, the complete variable domain reads KAGVTQTPRYLIKTRGQQVTLSCSPISGHRSVSWYQQTPGQGLQFLFEYFSETQRNKGNFPGRFSGRQFSNSRSEMNVSTLELGDSALYLCASSLWTGTMNTEAFFGQGTRLTVV.

This clone was detected only a few times. The chain couples TRBV5-1 to TRBJ2-1; the match to TRBD2 covers 9 bases. CDR3 size: 14 residues. Germline loops: CDR1 SGHRS, CDR2 YFSETQ. After removal of 2 bases from V and 4 bases from J, the junction contained 1 base not matched to a gene. Here the CDR3 reads CASSFTSGYNEQFF. The CDR3 nucleotides are TGCGCCAGCAGCTTCACTAGCGGGTACAATGAGCAGTTCTTC.

This chain links TRBV4-1 with TRBJ1-5; D is unclear. Looked up from germline, CDR1 is MGHRA and CDR2 is YSYEKL. The CDR3 consists of 13 residues. Trimming removed 1 base from V and 0 bases from J, with 1 base in between. The CDR3 spells CASSQGSNQPQHF. As DNA, the CDR3 is TGCGCCAGCAGCCAAGGTAGCAATCAGCCCCAGCATTTT.

The V call is TRBV27, the J call TRBJ2-7; the D gene is possibly TRBD2 (6 bases). The CDR3 has 15 residues. Trimming removed 6 bases from V and 3 bases from J, with 18 bases in between. Germline loops: CDR1 MNHEY, CDR2 SMNVEV (reference sequence). For the CDR3, the DNA is TGTGCCAGCAGAATAACCGGGACTCTTATCTACGAGCAGTACTTC. Its protein product is CASRITGTLIYEQYF.

This chain links TRBV5-5 with TRBJ1-2; a weak D match, TRBD1 (6 bases). V lost 4 bases to trimming and J lost 8 bases, with 15 bases between them. The CDR3 contains 13 residues. The germline V gene encodes CDR1 SGHKS and CDR2 YYEKEE (reference sequence). The CDR3 DNA follows: TGTGCCAGCAGCAGTTCGGGGGCTTGGGGCTACACCTTC. Its translation is CASSSSGAWGYTF.

This chain links TRBV7-6 with TRBJ2-6; D is perhaps TRBD2 (5 bases). CDR1 SGHVS and CDR2 FNYEAQ come from the germline V gene. This CDR3 region has 17 residues. Trimming shortened V by 5 bases and J by 3 bases, and 17 bases separated the two germline ends. DNA for the CDR3: TGTGCCAGCAGCCACAGTGCGGGCCCAGGTGGGGCCAACGTCCTGACTTTC. Protein: CASSHSAGPGGANVLTF.

J is TRBJ2-4 and V is TRBV30; 7 bases align to TRBD1. V shed 3 bases, J shed 4 bases, and the junction held 3 bases outside the gene matches. The CDR3 has 13 amino acids. Germline V gene lookup returns CDR1 GTSNPN and CDR2 SVGIG (reference sequence). The DNA for the CDR3 is TGTGCCTGGAGCGAGGGACAGAAAAACATTCAGTACTTC. It translates to CAWSEGQKNIQYF.

V is TRBV28 and J is TRBJ1-1, with TRBD1 matching over 8 bases. V shed 4 bases and J 6 bases; nucleotides not matched to a gene: 13. CDR1 is MDHEN, CDR2 SYDVKM, per germline. The CDR3 has 16 residues. The CDR3 nucleotides are TGTGCCAGCAGTTACAAAAAATCAGGGGGCAGAGCTGAAGCTTTCTTT. Amino acid sequence: CASSYKKSGGRAEAFF.

This chain joins TRBV10-3 and TRBJ1-2; no firm D call. This CDR3 is 13 amino acids long. Trimming removed 2 bases from V and 8 bases from J, with 12 bases in between. Germline-derived CDR1 and CDR2 are ENHRY and SYGVKD. In DNA form, the CDR3 reads TGTGCCATCAGTGAGGCCGGAGTGTTCGGCTACACCTTC. Amino acid sequence: CAISEAGVFGYTF.

The CDR3 region has the DNA TGTGCCAGCAGCGATAGCGGGAGCTATTCCTACGAGCAGTACTTC. Translation: CASSDSGSYSYEQYF. V gene TRBV2 combines with J gene TRBJ2-7, with 9 bases matching TRBD2. Germline V gene sequence: CDR1 SNHLY, CDR2 FYNNEI. This CDR3 comprises 15 residues. V lost 6 bases to trimming and J lost 1 base; unmatched junction nucleotides: 7.

This chain joins TRBV5-6 and TRBJ1-2; D is ambiguous. The CDR3 totals 12 residues. Germline assignment: CDR1 SGHDT and CDR2 YYEEEE. The V and J ends lost 1 base and 8 bases respectively, with 9 bases between them. CDR3 amino acids: CASSLPPGGYTF. Written as DNA, the CDR3 is TGTGCCAGCAGCTTGCCCCCGGGCGGCTACACCTTC. The variable domain in full, with the rest retrieved from reference TRBV5-6 and TRBJ1-2, is DAGVTQSPTHLIKTRGQQVTLRCSPKSGHDTVSWYQQALGQGPQFIFQYYEEEERQRGNFPDRFSGHQFPNYSSELNVNALLLGDSALYLCASSLPPGGYTFGSGTRLTVV.

The chain employs TRBV7-8 and TRBJ2-3; no clear D gene. The CDR3 has 15 amino acids. Trimming left V 4 bases short and J 2 bases short, with 13 bases between. In germline, CDR1 is SGHVS, CDR2 FQNEAQ. The CDR3 DNA reads TGTGCCAGCAGCTCCTCCTACACATTCACAGATACGCAGTATTTT. As protein: CASSSSYTFTDTQYF.

The rearrangement joins TRBV15 to TRBJ1-4; possible D gene TRBD1, 5 bases. The CDR3 contains 16 residues. The germline CDR1 and CDR2 sequences are LNHNV and YYDKDF (reference sequence). Deletions cut 0 bases from V and 2 bases from J, with 10 bases between. CDR3 nucleotides: TGTGCCACCAGCAGAGATCCGTCAGGGACTAATGAAAAACTGTTTTTT. The encoded protein is CATSRDPSGTNEKLFF.

The chain recombines TRBV7-9 with TRBJ1-5; 12 positions agree with TRBD1. The CDR3 contains 16 residues. Germline V gene lookup returns CDR1 SEHNR and CDR2 FQNEAQ (reference sequence). The V gene end was trimmed by 3 bases and the J gene end by 3 bases; junction bases not matched to a gene: 3. CDR3 protein: CASSFGTGGNNQPQHF. The DNA for the CDR3 is TGTGCCAGCAGCTTCGGGACAGGGGGCAACAATCAGCCCCAGCATTTT. Together with reference TRBV7-9 and TRBJ1-5, the CDR3 gives the full variable domain: DTGVSQNPRHKITKRGQNVTFRCDPISEHNRLYWYRQTLGQGPEFLTYFQNEAQLEKSRLLSDRFSAERPKGSFSTLEIQRTEQGDSAMYLCASSFGTGGNNQPQHFGDGTRLSIL.

This clone occurred once. V and J are TRBV28 and TRBJ1-1; D not certain. V dropped 6 bases and J dropped 1 base, with 12 bases sitting between them. Germline V gene sequence: CDR1 MDHEN, CDR2 SYDVKM. The CDR3 has 14 amino acids. The CDR3 here is CASSLILRNTEAFF. CDR3 bases: TGTGCCAGCAGCCTCATCTTAAGGAACACTGAAGCTTTCTTT.

The rearrangement uses TRBV7-6 and TRBJ2-5; maybe TRBD2 (6 bases). Deletions cut 5 bases from V and 4 bases from J, with 23 bases between. Looked up from germline, CDR1 is SGHVS and CDR2 is FNYEAQ. The CDR3 totals 17 residues. CDR3 DNA sequence: TGTGCCAGCAGCACAATGACTAGTCGTCCTCTCTCAGAGACCCAGTACTTC. Amino acid sequence: CASSTMTSRPLSETQYF.

The V gene is TRBV9, the J gene TRBJ2-2; no firm D call. Germline lookup yields CDR1 SGDLS and CDR2 YYNGEE. V lost 1 base and J lost 5, with 6 bases in between. There are 13 residues in the CDR3. CDR3 region: CASSVKQTGELFF. The DNA for the CDR3 is TGTGCCAGCAGCGTAAAACAAACCGGGGAGCTGTTTTTT. Filled out from reference TRBV9 and TRBJ2-2, the complete variable domain reads DSGVTQTPKHLITATGQRVTLRCSPRSGDLSVYWYQQSLDQGLQFLIQYYNGEERAKGNILERFSAQQFPDLHSELNLSSLELGDSALYFCASSVKQTGELFFGEGSRLTVL.

This clone was counted a few times. CDR3 sequence reads: CASSFGTGRGYTF. In DNA, the CDR3 is TGTGCCAGCAGTTTTGGAACCGGGAGAGGCTACACCTTC. V is TRBV25-1 and J is TRBJ1-2, with no clear D. Trimming removed 5 bases at V and 8 bases at J, with 15 bases between. Germline lookup yields CDR1 MGHDK and CDR2 SYGVNS. This CDR3 is 13 amino acids long.

The chain has TRBV9 and TRBJ2-2; D may be TRBD1 (6 bases). V was pared by 3 bases and J by 2 bases, with 23 bases between. This CDR3 is built from 19 residues. Germline-derived CDR1 and CDR2 are SGDLS and YYNGEE. The CDR3 DNA reads as TGTGCCAGCAGCGAAGGGAGACAGGAGGCTCGCCGAAACACCGGGGAGCTGTTTTTT. It yields the protein CASSEGRQEARRNTGELFF. Supplemented by reference TRBV9 and TRBJ2-2, the full variable domain reads DSGVTQTPKHLITATGQRVTLRCSPRSGDLSVYWYQQSLDQGLQFLIQYYNGEERAKGNILERFSAQQFPDLHSELNLSSLELGDSALYFCASSEGRQEARRNTGELFFGEGSRLTVL.

This clone was recorded once. The chain recombines TRBV4-1 with TRBJ2-7, with D unclear. Between the trimmed V and J ends, which lost 0 bases and 7 bases, there was a span of 16 bases. The CDR3 totals 15 residues. Germline CDR1 is MGHRA and CDR2 is YSYEKL. The CDR3 region is CASSQDRYRSKEQYF. The CDR3 region has the DNA TGCGCCAGCAGCCAAGATAGATACCGGAGTAAGGAGCAGTACTTC.